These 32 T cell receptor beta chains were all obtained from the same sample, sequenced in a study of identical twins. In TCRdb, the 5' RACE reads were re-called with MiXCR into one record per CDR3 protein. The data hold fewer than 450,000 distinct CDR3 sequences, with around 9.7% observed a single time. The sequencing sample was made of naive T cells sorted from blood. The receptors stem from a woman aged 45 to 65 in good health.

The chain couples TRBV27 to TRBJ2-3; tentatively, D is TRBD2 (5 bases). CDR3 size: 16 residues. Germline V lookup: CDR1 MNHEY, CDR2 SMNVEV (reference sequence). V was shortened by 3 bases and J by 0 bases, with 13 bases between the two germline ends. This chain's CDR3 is CASSFLLASSTDTQYF. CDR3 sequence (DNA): TGTGCCAGCAGTTTTTTGCTAGCCTCTAGCACAGATACGCAGTATTTT.

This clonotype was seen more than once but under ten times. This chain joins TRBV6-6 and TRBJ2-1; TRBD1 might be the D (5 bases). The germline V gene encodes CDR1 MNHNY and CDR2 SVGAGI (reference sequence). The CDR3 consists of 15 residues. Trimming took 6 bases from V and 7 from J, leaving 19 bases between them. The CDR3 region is CASSTYPDRENEQFF. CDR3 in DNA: TGTGCCAGCAGCACCTACCCCGACAGAGAGAATGAGCAGTTCTTC.

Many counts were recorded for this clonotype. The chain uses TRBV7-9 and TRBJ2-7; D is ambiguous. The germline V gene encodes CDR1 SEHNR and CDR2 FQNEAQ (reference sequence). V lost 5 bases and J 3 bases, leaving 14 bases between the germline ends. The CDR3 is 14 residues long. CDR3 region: CASSPGWDIYEQYF. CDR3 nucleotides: TGTGCCAGCAGCCCCGGGTGGGATATCTACGAGCAGTACTTC.

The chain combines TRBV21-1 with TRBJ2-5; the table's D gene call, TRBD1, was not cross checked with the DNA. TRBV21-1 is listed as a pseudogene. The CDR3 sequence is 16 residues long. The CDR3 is CASSSQIQGGEETQYF. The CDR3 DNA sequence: TGTGCCAGCAGCAGCCAAATACAGGGGGGCGAGGAGACCCAGTACTTC.

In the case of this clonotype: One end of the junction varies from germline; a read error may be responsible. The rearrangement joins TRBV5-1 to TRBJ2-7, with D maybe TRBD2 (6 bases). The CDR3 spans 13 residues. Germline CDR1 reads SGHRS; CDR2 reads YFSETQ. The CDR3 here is CASGFREFHEQYF. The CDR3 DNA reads TGCGCCAGCGGCTTTCGGGAGTTCCACGAGCAGTACTTC.

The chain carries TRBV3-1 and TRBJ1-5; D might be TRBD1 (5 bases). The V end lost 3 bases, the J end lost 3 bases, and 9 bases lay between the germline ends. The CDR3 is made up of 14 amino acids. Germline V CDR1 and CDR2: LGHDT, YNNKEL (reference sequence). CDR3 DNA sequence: TGTGCCAGCAGCCACAGGGCTCTCAATCAGCCCCAGCATTTT. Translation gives CASSHRALNQPQHF.

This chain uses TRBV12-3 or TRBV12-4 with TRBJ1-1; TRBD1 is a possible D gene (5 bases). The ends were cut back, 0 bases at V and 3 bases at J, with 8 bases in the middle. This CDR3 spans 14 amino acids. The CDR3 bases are TGTGCCAGCAGTTTAGCGTGGGGACACACTGAAGCTTTCTTT. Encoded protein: CASSLAWGHTEAFF.

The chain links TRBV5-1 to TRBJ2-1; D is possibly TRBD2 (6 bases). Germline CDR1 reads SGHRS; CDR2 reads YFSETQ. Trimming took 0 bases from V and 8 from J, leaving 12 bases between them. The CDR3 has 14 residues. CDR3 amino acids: CASSLGGLRDEQFF. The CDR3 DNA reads TGCGCCAGCAGCTTGGGGGGACTGAGGGATGAGCAGTTCTTC.

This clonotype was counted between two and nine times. The CDR3 sequence is CSASRSGGRHEQFF. As DNA, the CDR3 is TGCAGTGCTAGCCGGAGCGGAGGGAGGCATGAGCAGTTCTTC. The chain carries TRBV20-1 and TRBJ2-1; tentatively, D is TRBD2 (6 bases). Germline CDR1 DFQATT, CDR2 SNEGSKA (reference sequence). This CDR3 spans 14 amino acids. Trimming stripped 3 bases from V and 8 bases from J, with 17 bases between.

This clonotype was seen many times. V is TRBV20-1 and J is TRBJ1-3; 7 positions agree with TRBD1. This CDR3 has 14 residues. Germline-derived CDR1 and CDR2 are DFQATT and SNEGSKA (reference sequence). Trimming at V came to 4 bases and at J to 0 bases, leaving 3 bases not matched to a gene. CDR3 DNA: TGCAGTGCTATGGGACAGAGCTCTGGAAACACCATATATTTT. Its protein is CSAMGQSSGNTIYF.

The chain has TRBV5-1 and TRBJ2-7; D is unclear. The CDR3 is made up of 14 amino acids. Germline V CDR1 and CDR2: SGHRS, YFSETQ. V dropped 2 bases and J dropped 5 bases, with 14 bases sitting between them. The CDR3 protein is CASSFLDRINEQYF. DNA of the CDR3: TGCGCCAGCAGCTTTTTGGATAGGATAAACGAGCAGTACTTC.

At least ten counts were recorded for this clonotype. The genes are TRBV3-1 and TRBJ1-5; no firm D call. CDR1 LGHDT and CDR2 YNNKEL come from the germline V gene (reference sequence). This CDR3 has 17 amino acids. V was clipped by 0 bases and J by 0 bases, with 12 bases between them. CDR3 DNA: TGTGCCAGCAGCCAAGACCTGACACCGGATAGCAATCAGCCCCAGCATTTT. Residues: CASSQDLTPDSNQPQHF.

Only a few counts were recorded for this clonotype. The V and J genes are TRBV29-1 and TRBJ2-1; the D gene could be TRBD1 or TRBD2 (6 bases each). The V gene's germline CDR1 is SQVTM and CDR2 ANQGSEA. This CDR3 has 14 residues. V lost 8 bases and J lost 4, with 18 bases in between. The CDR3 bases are TGCAGCCTGACGGGGGACAAAGCTTACAATGAGCAGTTCTTC. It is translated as CSLTGDKAYNEQFF.

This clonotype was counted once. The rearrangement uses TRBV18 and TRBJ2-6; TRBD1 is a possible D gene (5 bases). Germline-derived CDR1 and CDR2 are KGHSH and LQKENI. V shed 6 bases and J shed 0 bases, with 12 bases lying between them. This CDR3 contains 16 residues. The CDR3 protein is CASSQRQTSGANVLTF. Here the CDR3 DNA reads TGTGCCAGCTCTCAAAGACAGACCTCTGGGGCCAACGTCCTGACTTTC.

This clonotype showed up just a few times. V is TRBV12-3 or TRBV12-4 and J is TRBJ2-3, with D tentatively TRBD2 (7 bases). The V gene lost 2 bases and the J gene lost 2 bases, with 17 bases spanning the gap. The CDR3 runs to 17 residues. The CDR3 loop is CASSLRGGRPYTDTQYF. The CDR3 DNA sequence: TGTGCCAGCAGTTTAAGGGGGGGCAGGCCCTACACAGATACGCAGTATTTT.

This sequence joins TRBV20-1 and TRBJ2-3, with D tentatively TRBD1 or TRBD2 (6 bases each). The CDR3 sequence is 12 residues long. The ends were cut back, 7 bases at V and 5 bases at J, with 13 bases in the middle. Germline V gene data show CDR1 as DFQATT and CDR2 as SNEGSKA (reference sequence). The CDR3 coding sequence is TGCAGTGGGGGGGCGCCGGAAGATACGCAGTATTTT. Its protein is CSGGAPEDTQYF.

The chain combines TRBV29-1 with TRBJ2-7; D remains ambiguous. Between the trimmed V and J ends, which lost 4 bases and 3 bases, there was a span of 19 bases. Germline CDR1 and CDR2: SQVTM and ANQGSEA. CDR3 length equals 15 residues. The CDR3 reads CSVAGRPTDHYEQYF. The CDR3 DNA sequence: TGCAGCGTTGCCGGACGCCCAACGGACCACTACGAGCAGTACTTC.

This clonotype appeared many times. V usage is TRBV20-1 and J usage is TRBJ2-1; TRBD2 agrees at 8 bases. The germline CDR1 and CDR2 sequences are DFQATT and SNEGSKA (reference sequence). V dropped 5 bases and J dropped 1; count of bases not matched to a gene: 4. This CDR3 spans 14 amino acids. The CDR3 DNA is TGCAGTGCTGATCCGGGGGGGTCCTACAATGAGCAGTTCTTC. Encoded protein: CSADPGGSYNEQFF.

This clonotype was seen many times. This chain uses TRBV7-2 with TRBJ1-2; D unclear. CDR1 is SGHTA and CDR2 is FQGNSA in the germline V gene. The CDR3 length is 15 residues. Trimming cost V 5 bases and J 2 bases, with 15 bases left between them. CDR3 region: CASSRRHKSNYGYTF. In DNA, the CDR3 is TGTGCCAGCAGCCGTCGACACAAATCGAACTATGGCTACACCTTC.

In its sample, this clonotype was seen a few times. CDR3 sequence: CASRDRGDTGELFF. The CDR3 bases are TGTGCCAGTAGAGACAGGGGCGACACCGGGGAGCTGTTTTTT. V usage is TRBV19 and J usage is TRBJ2-2; 8 bases line up with TRBD1. V lost 6 bases and J lost 3; bases outside the gene matches: 3. This CDR3 comprises 14 residues. Germline V gene sequence: CDR1 LNHDA, CDR2 SQIVND (reference sequence).

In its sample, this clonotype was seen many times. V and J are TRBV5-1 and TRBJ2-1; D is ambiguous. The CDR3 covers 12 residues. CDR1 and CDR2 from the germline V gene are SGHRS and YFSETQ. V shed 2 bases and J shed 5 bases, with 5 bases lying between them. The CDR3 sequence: CASSLTDNEQFF. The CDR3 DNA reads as TGCGCCAGCAGCTTAACTGACAATGAGCAGTTCTTC.

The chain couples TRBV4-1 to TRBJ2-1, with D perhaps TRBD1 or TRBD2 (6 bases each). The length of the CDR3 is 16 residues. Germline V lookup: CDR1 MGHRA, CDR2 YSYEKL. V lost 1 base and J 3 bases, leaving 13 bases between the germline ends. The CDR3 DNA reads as TGCGCCAGCAGCCAAGTTTTCGGGGGCAGCTACAATGAGCAGTTCTTC. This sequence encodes CASSQVFGGSYNEQFF.

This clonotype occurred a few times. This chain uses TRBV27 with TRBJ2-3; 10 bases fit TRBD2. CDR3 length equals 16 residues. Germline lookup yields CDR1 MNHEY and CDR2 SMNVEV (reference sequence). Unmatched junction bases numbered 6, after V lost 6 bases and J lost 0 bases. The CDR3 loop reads CASRKGLARSTDTQYF. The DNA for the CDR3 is TGTGCCAGCAGGAAGGGACTAGCGAGAAGCACAGATACGCAGTATTTT.

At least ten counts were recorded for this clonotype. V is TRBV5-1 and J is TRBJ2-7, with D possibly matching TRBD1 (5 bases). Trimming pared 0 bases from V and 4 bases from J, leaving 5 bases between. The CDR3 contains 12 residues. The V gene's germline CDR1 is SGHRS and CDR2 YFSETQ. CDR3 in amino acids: CASSLGQYEQYF. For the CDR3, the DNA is TGCGCCAGCAGCTTGGGACAGTACGAGCAGTACTTC.

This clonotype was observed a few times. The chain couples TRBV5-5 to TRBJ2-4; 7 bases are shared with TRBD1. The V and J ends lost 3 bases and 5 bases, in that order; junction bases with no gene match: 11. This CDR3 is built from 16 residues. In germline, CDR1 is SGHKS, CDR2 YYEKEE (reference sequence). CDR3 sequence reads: CASSSLTGRGENIQYF. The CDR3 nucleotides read TGTGCCAGCAGCTCATTGACAGGGCGAGGGGAAAACATTCAGTACTTC.

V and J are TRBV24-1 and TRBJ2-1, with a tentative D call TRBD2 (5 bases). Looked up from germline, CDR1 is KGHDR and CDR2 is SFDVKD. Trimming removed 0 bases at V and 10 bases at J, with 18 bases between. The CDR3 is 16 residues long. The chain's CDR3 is CATSDLPGLTGKEQFF. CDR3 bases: TGTGCCACCAGTGATTTGCCAGGTCTAACGGGAAAAGAGCAGTTCTTC.

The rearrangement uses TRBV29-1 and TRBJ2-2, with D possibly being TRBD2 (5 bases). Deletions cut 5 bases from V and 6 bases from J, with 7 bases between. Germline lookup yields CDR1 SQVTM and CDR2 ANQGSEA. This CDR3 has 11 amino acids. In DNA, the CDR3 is TGCAGCGTTAACGGGGCCGGGGAGCTGTTTTTT. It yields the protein CSVNGAGELFF.

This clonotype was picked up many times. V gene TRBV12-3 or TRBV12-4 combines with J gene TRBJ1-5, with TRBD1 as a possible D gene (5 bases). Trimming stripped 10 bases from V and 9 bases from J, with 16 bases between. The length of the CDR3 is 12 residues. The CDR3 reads CATRAGDGPQHF. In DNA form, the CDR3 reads TGTGCCACTCGAGCGGGGGACGGGCCCCAGCATTTT.

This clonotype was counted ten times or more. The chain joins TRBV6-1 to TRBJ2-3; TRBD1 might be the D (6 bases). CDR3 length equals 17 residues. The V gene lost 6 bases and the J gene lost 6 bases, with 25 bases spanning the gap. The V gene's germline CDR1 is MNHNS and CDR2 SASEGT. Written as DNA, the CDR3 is TGTGCCAGCAGGCCCGGTTGGGGGCGGGCAAATTCGGATACGCAGTATTTT. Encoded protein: CASRPGWGRANSDTQYF.

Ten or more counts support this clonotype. The CDR3 loop reads CAISESGGWGGEQYF. In DNA, the CDR3 is TGTGCCATCAGTGAGTCAGGGGGCTGGGGAGGAGAGCAGTACTTC. The V and J genes are TRBV10-3 and TRBJ2-7, with D possibly TRBD1 on 7 matching bases. Trimming removed 0 bases from V and 7 bases from J, with 16 bases in between. Per germline, CDR1 ENHRY and CDR2 SYGVKD. The CDR3 is 15 amino acids.

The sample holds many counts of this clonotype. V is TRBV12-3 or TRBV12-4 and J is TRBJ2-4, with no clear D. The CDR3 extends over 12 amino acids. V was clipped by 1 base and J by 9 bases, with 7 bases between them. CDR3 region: CASSLGHIIQYF. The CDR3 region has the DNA TGTGCCAGCAGTTTAGGACACATCATTCAGTACTTC.

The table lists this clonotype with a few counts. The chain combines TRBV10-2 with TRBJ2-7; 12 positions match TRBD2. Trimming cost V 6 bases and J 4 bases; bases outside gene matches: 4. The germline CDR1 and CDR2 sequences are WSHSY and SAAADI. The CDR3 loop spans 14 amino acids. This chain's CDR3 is CASSPGLAGYEQYV. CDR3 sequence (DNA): TGCGCCAGCAGCCCGGGACTAGCGGGTTACGAGCAGTACGTC.